Below are 17 T cell receptor beta chains sequenced from a single sample in a study of blood T cell repertoires in COVID-19. The repertoire was sequenced with immunoSEQ multiplex PCR; TCRdb's copy has only in-frame clones and lacks some. The table records fewer than 95,000 clones, 90% of them present only once. Sequences were obtained from peripheral blood. The receptor source for this set is a woman older than 75 with acute or convalescent COVID-19.

This rearrangement joins TRBV27 to TRBJ2-7; weak D call: TRBD1 (6 bases). With 5 bases removed from V and 3 bases from J, the gap between germline ends came to 17 bases. Looked up from germline, CDR1 is MNHEY and CDR2 is SMNVEV (reference sequence). CDR3 length equals 15 residues. The CDR3: CASSPGGGWDYEQYF. Written as DNA, the CDR3 is TGTGCCAGCAGTCCGGGTGGGGGCTGGGACTACGAGCAGTACTTC.

This chain links TRBV9 with TRBJ2-1, with D possibly matching TRBD2 (6 bases). Trimming removed 4 bases from V and 4 bases from J, with 9 bases in between. Germline-derived CDR1 and CDR2 are SGDLS and YYNGEE. The CDR3 has 13 residues. CDR3 sequence: CASSSGLYNEQFF. In DNA, the CDR3 is TGTGCCAGCAGCTCGGGACTGTACAATGAGCAGTTCTTC.

The V call is TRBV9, the J call TRBJ2-6; the match to TRBD1 covers 10 bases. Germline CDR1 is SGDLS and CDR2 is YYNGEE. CDR3 length: 18 residues. Losses at the gene ends were 3 bases for V and 2 bases for J; bases not matched to a gene: 8. The CDR3 sequence: CASSGLLGTGAGANVLTF. Here the CDR3 DNA reads TGTGCCAGCAGCGGGCTTTTAGGGACAGGGGCTGGGGCCAACGTCCTGACTTTC.

A few counts support this clone. The rearrangement links TRBV2 to TRBJ1-2, with a tentative D call TRBD1 (6 bases). CDR1 and CDR2 from the germline V gene are SNHLY and FYNNEI. The CDR3 is 14 amino acids. V gave up 4 bases and J gave up 6 bases, with 15 bases separating them. CDR3 loop: CASSGRGAGHGYTF. In DNA, the CDR3 is TGTGCCAGCAGTGGTCGGGGGGCGGGTCATGGCTACACCTTC. Full variable domain (rest looked up from reference TRBV2 and TRBJ1-2): EPEVTQTPSHQVTQMGQEVILRCVPISNHLYFYWYRQILGQKVEFLVSFYNNEISEKSEIFDDQFSVERPDGSNFTLKIRSTKLEDSAMYFCASSGRGAGHGYTFGSGTRLTVV.

V usage is TRBV7-6 and J usage is TRBJ1-6, with 9 bases matching TRBD1. V was clipped by 0 bases and J by 6 bases; unmatched bases: 0. The germline V gene has CDR1 SGHVS and CDR2 FNYEAQ. This CDR3 region has 15 residues. The CDR3 DNA sequence: TGTGCCAGCAGCTTAGCGACAGGGGGTAATTCACCCCTCCACTTT. Its protein is CASSLATGGNSPLHF. Based on the CDR3 plus reference TRBV7-6 and TRBJ1-6, the full variable domain is GAGVSQSPRYKVTKRGQDVALRCDPISGHVSLYWYRQALGQGPEFLTYFNYEAQQDKSGLPNDRFSAERPEGSISTLTIQRTEQRDSAMYRCASSLATGGNSPLHFGNGTRLTVT.

This rearrangement joins TRBV6-1 to TRBJ2-7, with 8 bases matching TRBD1. The V segment lost 2 bases and the J segment 2 bases; nucleotides outside the gene matches: 2. The V gene's germline CDR1 is MNHNS and CDR2 SASEGT. The CDR3 length is 14 residues. The chain's CDR3 is CASSERTGPYEQYF. Here the CDR3 DNA reads TGTGCCAGCAGTGAACGGACAGGGCCCTACGAGCAGTACTTC.

The rearrangement uses TRBV7-6 and TRBJ2-1; 8 bases fit TRBD2. The length of the CDR3 is 21 residues. V trimming: 0 bases; J trimming: 5 bases; junction bases outside the gene matches: 21. Germline V lookup: CDR1 SGHVS, CDR2 FNYEAQ. Here the CDR3 DNA reads TGTGCCAGCAGCTTAGCGCGTCCCGGGACTAGAGGTGAAAGATTCCACAATGAGCAGTTCTTC. This codes for CASSLARPGTRGERFHNEQFF.

The J gene is TRBJ1-4, the V gene TRBV7-9, with 8 bases identical to TRBD1. CDR3 length: 16 amino acids. The germline gives CDR1 SEHNR, CDR2 FQNEAQ (reference sequence). The trim removed 3 bases at V and 4 bases at J, leaving 7 bases unmatched. The CDR3 DNA is TGTGCCAGCAGCTTGGGGACAGGTAGTAGTAATGAAAAACTGTTTTTT. This translates into CASSLGTGSSNEKLFF.

The gene calls are TRBV6-5 and TRBJ2-4, with 9 bases aligning to TRBD1. The CDR3 extends over 14 amino acids. The trim removed 8 bases at V and 6 bases at J, leaving 8 bases unmatched. The germline V gene encodes CDR1 MNHEY and CDR2 SVGAGI. CDR3 in DNA: TGTGCCAGCGCCGATGGGACAGGGACAAACATTCAGTACTTC. Translation gives CASADGTGTNIQYF.

The chain is built from TRBV5-4 and TRBJ2-1; no clear D. V was trimmed by 0 bases and J by 4 bases, leaving 5 bases between them. Germline V lookup: CDR1 SGHNT, CDR2 YYREEE (reference sequence). The CDR3 extends over 13 amino acids. CDR3 bases: TGTGCCAGCAGCTTGGACATGTACAATGAGCAGTTCTTC. Amino acids: CASSLDMYNEQFF.

The V call is TRBV4-1, the J call TRBJ1-4, with a tentative D call TRBD1 (6 bases). The V end lost 2 bases, the J end lost 7 bases, and 23 bases lay between the germline ends. Germline CDR1 reads MGHRA; CDR2 reads YSYEKL. This CDR3 has 18 residues. This CDR3 is CASSQSLGRGARSEKLFF. For the CDR3, the DNA is TGCGCCAGCAGCCAAAGCCTCGGCCGGGGGGCGAGAAGTGAAAAACTGTTTTTT.

CDR3 DNA sequence: TGTGCCAGCAGCTTGTCTAGCGGGAGGGAGAATGAGCAGTTCTTC. It codes for CASSLSSGRENEQFF. J is TRBJ2-1 and V is TRBV5-4; 12 bases match TRBD2. Germline V lookup: CDR1 SGHNT, CDR2 YYREEE (reference sequence). With V trimmed by 1 base and J by 7 bases, 3 bases remained unmatched. The CDR3 sequence is 15 residues long.

The chain uses TRBV19 and TRBJ1-4; D unclear. Germline values: CDR1 LNHDA, CDR2 SQIVND (reference sequence). This CDR3 is 13 amino acids long. V lost 6 bases, J lost 4 bases, and 9 bases lay in between. The CDR3 bases are TGTGCCAGTAGCCAAGGACTTAATGAAAAACTGTTTTTT. It translates to CASSQGLNEKLFF.

The chain's CDR3 is CASSPPGQGYEQYF. The CDR3 nucleotides are TGTGCCAGCAGCCCCCCGGGACAAGGGTACGAGCAGTACTTC. This chain links TRBV9 with TRBJ2-7; weak D call: TRBD1 (6 bases). The CDR3 covers 14 residues. V lost 4 bases and J lost 4, with 15 bases in between. CDR1 and CDR2 (germline): SGDLS, YYNGEE. The entire variable domain, with the rest obtained from reference TRBV9 and TRBJ2-7, is as follows: DSGVTQTPKHLITATGQRVTLRCSPRSGDLSVYWYQQSLDQGLQFLIQYYNGEERAKGNILERFSAQQFPDLHSELNLSSLELGDSALYFCASSPPGQGYEQYFGPGTRLTVT.

The chain uses TRBV2 and TRBJ2-3, with 7 bases fitting TRBD1. The V segment lost 4 bases and the J segment 0 bases; nucleotides outside the gene matches: 1. The CDR3 sequence is 14 residues long. The V gene's germline CDR1 is SNHLY and CDR2 FYNNEI. The CDR3 reads CASSGQGSTDTQYF. CDR3 in DNA: TGTGCCAGCAGTGGACAGGGTAGCACAGATACGCAGTATTTT.

J is TRBJ2-7 and V is TRBV11-2, with a weak D call TRBD2 (5 bases). This CDR3 spans 14 amino acids. CDR1 SGHAT and CDR2 FQNNGV come from the germline V gene. Trimming removed 5 bases at V and 0 bases at J, with 11 bases between. The CDR3 region has the DNA TGTGCCAGCAGCCGTGAGCGGTCCTCCTACGAGCAGTACTTC. It encodes CASSRERSSYEQYF.

This rearrangement joins TRBV5-6 to TRBJ2-1; TRBD2 aligns across 12 bases. This CDR3 is 18 amino acids long. Germline V CDR1 and CDR2: SGHDT, YYEEEE. Trimming cost V 2 bases and J 0 bases; bases outside gene matches: 6. CDR3 in DNA: TGTGCCAGCAGCTTTGGACTAGCGGGGAGGAGCTCCTACAATGAGCAGTTCTTC. Amino acid sequence: CASSFGLAGRSSYNEQFF.